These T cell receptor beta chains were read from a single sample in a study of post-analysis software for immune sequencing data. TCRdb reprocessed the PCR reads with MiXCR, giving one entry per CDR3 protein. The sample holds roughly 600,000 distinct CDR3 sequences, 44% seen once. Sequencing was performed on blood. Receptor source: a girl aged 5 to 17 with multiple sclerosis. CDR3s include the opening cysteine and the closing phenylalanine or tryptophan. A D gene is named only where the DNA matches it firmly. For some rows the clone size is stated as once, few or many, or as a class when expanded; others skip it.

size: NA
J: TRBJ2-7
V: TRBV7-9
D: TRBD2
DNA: TGTGCCAGCAGCTTAGGGATAGGGAGGGAGTCCTACGAGCAGTACTTC
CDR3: CASSLGIGRESYEQYF

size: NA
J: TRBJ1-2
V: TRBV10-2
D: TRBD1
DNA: TGCGCCAGCAGTGGGACAGGGGGGGCCGGCTACACCTTC
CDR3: CASSGTGGAGYTF

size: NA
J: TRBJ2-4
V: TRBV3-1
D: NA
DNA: TGTGCCAGCAGCCACTGGACCGGGGGGCAAGCGGACATTCAGTACTTC
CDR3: CASSHWTGGQADIQYF

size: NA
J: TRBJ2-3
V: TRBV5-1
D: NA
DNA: TGCGCCAGCAGCTTGGGGCAGCTAAGAAACACAGATACGCAGTATTTT
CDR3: CASSLGQLRNTDTQYF

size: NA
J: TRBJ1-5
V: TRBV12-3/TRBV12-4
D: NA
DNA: TGTGCCAGCAGTTTAAATGAGAATCAGCCCCAGCATTTT
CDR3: CASSLNENQPQHF

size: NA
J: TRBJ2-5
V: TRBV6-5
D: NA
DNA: TGTGCCAGCACTCTAAGAGGGGTACAAGAGACCCAGTACTTC
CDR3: CASTLRGVQETQYF

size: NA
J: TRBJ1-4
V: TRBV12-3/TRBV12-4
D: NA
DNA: TGTGCCAGCACCGACAATATGGGGCAGGTTGAAAAACTGTTTTTT
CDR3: CASTDNMGQVEKLFF

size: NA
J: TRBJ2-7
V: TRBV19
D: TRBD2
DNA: TGTGCCAGTAGTAACCTAGCGGGGGAATCTAAGCAGTACTTC
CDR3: CASSNLAGESKQYF

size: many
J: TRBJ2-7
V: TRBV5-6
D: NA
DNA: TGTGCCAGCAGCTTGGGGGTCGGATACGAGCAGTACTTC
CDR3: CASSLGVGYEQYF

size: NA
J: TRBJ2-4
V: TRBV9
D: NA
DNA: TGTGCCAGCAGCCCGGGGCGTGTGGATTGGGACATTCAGTACTTC
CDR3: CASSPGRVDWDIQYF

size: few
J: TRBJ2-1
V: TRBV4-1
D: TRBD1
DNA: TGCGCCAGCGTAATTAAACAGGGGTTAAATGAGCAGTTCTTC
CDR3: CASVIKQGLNEQFF

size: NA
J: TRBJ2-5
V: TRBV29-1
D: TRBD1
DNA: TGCAGCGTTGAAGATTACAGGGGGGAGACCCAGTACTTC
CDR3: CSVEDYRGETQYF

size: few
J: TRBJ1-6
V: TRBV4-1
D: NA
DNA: TGCGCCAGCAGCCAGGGGGGCGGTCCAGCGGATTCACCCCTCCACTTT
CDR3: CASSQGGGPADSPLHF

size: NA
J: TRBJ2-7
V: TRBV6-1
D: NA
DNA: TGTGCCAGCCGGAGGGACATCGGCGGCGTTTCCAAAGTTCAGTACTTC
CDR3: CASRRDIGGVSKVQYF

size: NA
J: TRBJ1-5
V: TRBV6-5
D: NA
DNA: TGTGCCAGCACCTCTCCGGCGGAGCCCCAGCCCCAGCATTTT
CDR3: CASTSPAEPQPQHF

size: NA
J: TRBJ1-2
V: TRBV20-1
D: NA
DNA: TGCAGTGCTAGGAGAAGAGATGGCTACACCTTC
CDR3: CSARRRDGYTF

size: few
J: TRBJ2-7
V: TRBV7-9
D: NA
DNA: TGTGCCAGCGCCCTAAACGGGTGGTCCTACGAGCAGTACTTC
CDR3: CASALNGWSYEQYF

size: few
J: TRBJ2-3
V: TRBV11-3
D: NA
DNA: TGTGCCAGCAGCTTCGGAGGAACAGGGAAGGTAGATACGCAGTATTTT
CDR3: CASSFGGTGKVDTQYF

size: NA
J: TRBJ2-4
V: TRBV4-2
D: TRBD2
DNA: TGTGCCAGCAGCTCGCTAGCGGGGGGGGGCCATGACATTCAGTACTTC
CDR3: CASSSLAGGGHDIQYF

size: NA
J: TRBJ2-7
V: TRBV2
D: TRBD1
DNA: TGTGCCAGCAAGGGACAGGGGCCCTACGAGCAGTACTTC
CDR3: CASKGQGPYEQYF